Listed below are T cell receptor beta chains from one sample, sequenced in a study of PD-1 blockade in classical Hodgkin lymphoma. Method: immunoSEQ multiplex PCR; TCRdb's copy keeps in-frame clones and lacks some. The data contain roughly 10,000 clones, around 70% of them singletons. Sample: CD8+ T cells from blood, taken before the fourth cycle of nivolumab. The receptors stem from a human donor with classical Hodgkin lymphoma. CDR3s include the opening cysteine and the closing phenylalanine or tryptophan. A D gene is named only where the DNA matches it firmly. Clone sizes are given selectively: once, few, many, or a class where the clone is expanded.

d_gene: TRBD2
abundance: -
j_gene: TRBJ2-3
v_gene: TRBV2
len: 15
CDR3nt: TGTGCCAGCAGAGCGAGCGGGGGGGCCGCAGATACGCAGTATTTT
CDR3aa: CASRASGGAADTQYF

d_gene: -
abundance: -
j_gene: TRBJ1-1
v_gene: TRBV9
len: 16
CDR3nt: TGTGCCAGCAGCGCCTGGGATCTCGAGCTGAACACTGAAGCTTTCTTT
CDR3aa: CASSAWDLELNTEAFF

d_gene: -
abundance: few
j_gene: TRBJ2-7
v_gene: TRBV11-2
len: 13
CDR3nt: TGTGCCAGCAGCTTAGCGGCCCCCTACGAGCAGTACTTC
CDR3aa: CASSLAAPYEQYF

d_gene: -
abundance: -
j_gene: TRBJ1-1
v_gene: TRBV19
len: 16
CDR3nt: TGTGCCAGTAGTATAGGGGGGCCCCCAATGAACACTGAAGCTTTCTTT
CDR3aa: CASSIGGPPMNTEAFF

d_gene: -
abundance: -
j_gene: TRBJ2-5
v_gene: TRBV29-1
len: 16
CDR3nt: TGCAGCGTTACGCAGCCCACAGGGTGGGGACAAGAGACCCAGTACTTC
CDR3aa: CSVTQPTGWGQETQYF

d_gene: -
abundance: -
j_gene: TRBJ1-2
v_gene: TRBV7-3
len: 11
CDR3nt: TGTGCCAGCAGCTGGGACGATTACTACACCTTC
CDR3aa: CASSWDDYYTF

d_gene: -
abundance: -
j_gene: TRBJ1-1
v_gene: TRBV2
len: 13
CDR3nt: TGTGCCAGCAGCCCCTTTGGGAACACTGAAGCTTTCTTT
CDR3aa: CASSPFGNTEAFF

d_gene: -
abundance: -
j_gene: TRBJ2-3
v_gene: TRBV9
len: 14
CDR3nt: TGTGCCAGCAGCGTAGGGGCTAGCACAGATACGCAGTATTTT
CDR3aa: CASSVGASTDTQYF

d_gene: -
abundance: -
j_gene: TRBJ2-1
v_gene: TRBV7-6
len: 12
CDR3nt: TGTGCCAGCAGCTTAGGTTCCCTTGAGCAGTTCTTC
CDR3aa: CASSLGSLEQFF

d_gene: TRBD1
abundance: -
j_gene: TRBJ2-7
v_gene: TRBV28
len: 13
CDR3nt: TGTGCCAGCAGTTGGGACAGCTACTACGAGCAGTACTTC
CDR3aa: CASSWDSYYEQYF

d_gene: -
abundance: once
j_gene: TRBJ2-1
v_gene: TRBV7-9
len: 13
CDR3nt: TGTGCCAGCAGCCTTCCCTTGGGGAATGAGCAGTTCTTC
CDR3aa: CASSLPLGNEQFF

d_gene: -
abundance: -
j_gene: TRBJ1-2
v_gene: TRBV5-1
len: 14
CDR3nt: TGCGCCAGCAGCTTGGAGGGAGTCTCCTCCGGCTACACCTTC
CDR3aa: CASSLEGVSSGYTF

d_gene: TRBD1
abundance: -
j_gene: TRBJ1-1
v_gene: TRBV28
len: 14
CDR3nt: TGTGCCAGCAGCTGGACAGGGGGTTCCGCTGAAGCTTTCTTT
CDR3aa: CASSWTGGSAEAFF

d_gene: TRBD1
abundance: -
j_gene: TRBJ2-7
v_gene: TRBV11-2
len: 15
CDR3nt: TGTGCCAGCAGCAAAGGGACAGACGCCGCCTACGAGCAGTACTTC
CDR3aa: CASSKGTDAAYEQYF

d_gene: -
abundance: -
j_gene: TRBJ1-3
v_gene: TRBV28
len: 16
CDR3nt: TGTGCCAGCAGTCTGGTTGAGGCGAGCTCTGGAAACACCATATATTTT
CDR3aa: CASSLVEASSGNTIYF

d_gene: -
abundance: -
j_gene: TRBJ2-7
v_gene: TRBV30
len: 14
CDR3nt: TGTGCCTGGAGTGTACAAGGGGTGGGTTACGAGCAGTACTTC
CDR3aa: CAWSVQGVGYEQYF

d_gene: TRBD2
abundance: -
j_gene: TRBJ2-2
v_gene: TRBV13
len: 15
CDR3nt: TGTGCCAGCAGCTTTAGCGGGAGTAGGGACGGGGAGCTGTTTTTT
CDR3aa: CASSFSGSRDGELFF

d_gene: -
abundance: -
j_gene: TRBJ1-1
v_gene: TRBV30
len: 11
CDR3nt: TGTGCCTGGAGTGGGGGAGTTGAAGCTTTCTTT
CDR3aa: CAWSGGVEAFF

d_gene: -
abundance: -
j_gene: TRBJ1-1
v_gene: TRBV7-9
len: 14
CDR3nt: TGTGCCAGCAGCTTAGTTGGGGGGAACACTGAAGCTTTCTTT
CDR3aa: CASSLVGGNTEAFF

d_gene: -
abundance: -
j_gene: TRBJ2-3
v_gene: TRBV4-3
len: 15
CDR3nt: TGCGCCTCAATTTCAGACTTTCTATCCGGGGATACGCAGTATTTT
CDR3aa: CASISDFLSGDTQYF

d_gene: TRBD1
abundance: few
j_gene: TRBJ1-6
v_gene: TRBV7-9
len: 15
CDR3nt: TGTGCCAGCAGCTTAGGGACAGGCGACCATTCACCCCTCCACTTT
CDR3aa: CASSLGTGDHSPLHF

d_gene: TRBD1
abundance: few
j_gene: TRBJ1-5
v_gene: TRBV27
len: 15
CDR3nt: TGTGCCAGCAGCTCTTCACAGGGGGCGGGAAAGCCCCAGCATTTT
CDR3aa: CASSSSQGAGKPQHF

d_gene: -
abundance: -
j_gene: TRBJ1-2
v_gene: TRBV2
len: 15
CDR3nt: TGTGCCAGCAGGGGGGCGACAGGCGGGGGCTATGGCTACACCTTC
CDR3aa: CASRGATGGGYGYTF

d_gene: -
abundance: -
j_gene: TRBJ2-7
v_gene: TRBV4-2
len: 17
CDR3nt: TGTGCCAGCAGCCAAGATCAGGGGCCTAGATTCTCCTACGAGCAGTACTTC
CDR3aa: CASSQDQGPRFSYEQYF

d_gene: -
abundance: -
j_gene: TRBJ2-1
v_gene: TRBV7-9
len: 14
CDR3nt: TGTGCCAGCAACCCGAGGGACAAGTACAATGAGCAGTTCTTC
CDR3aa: CASNPRDKYNEQFF

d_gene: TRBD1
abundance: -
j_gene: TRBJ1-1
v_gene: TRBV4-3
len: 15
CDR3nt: TGCGCCAGCGCTGGGACAGCTCTCATGAACACTGAAGCTTTCTTT
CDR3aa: CASAGTALMNTEAFF

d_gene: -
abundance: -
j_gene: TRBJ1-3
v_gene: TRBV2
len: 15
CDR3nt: TGTGCCAGCCTTCCGCGGGGGGACTCTGGAAACACCATATATTTT
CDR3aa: CASLPRGDSGNTIYF

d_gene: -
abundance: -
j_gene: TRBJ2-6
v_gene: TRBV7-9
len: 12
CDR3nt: TGTGCCAGCATCTCTGGGGCCAACGTCCTGACTTTC
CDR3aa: CASISGANVLTF

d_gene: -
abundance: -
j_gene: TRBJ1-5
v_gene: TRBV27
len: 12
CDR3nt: TGTGCCAGCAGTCCCGGCAGATTACGCATGCATTTT
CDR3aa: CASSPGRLRMHF

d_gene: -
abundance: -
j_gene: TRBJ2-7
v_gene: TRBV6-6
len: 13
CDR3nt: TGTGCCAGCAGTTTACAGGGGGGGAACGAGCAGTACTTC
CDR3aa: CASSLQGGNEQYF

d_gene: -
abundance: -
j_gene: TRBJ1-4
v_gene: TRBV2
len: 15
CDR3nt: TGTGCCAGCAGACTTACAGGGTCTACTAATGAAAAACTGTTTTTT
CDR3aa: CASRLTGSTNEKLFF

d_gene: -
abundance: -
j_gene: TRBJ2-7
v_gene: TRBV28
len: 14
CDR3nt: TGTGCCAGCAGTTTAAGAGGGATCTCCTACGAGCAGTACTTC
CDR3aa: CASSLRGISYEQYF

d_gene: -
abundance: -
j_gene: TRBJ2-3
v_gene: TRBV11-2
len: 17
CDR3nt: TGTGCCAGCAGCTTACCCCGGCAGGTTTCTAGCACAGATACGCAGTATTTT
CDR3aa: CASSLPRQVSSTDTQYF

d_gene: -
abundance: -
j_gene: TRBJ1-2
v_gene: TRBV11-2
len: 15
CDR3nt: TGTGCCAGCAGCGCTGAGGGGGGCCCGAACTATGGCTACACCTTC
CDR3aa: CASSAEGGPNYGYTF

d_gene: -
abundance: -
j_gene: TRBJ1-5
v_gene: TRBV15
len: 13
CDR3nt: TGTGCCACCAGCAGAGATAGGGGTCAGCCCCAGCATTTT
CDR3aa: CATSRDRGQPQHF

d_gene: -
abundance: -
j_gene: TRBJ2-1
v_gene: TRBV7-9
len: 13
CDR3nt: TGTGCCAGTAGACGCGAAATGTACAATGAGCAGTTCTTC
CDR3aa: CASRREMYNEQFF

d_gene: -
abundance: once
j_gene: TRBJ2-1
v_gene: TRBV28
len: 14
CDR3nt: TGTGCCAGCAGTTTTGCGCGACACTACAATGAGCAGTTCTTC
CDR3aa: CASSFARHYNEQFF

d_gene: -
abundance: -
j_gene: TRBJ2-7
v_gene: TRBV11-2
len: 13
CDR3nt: TGTGCCAGCAGCTTAGATCCTCACTACGAGCAGTACTTC
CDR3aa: CASSLDPHYEQYF

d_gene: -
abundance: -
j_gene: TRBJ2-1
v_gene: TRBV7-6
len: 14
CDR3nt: TGTGCCAGCAGCTTGGGCTCCTCCTACAATGAGCAGTTCTTC
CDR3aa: CASSLGSSYNEQFF

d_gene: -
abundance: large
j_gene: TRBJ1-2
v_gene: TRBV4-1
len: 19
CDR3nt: TGCGCCAGCAGCCAAGGAATGTTTTTAGAGGGGGATCTTAACTATGGCTACACCTTC
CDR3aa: CASSQGMFLEGDLNYGYTF

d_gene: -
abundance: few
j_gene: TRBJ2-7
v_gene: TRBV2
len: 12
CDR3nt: TGTGCCAGCAGTGATCCGAACTACGAGCAGTACTTC
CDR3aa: CASSDPNYEQYF

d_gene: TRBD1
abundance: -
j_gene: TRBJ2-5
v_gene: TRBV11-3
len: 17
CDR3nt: TGTGCCAGCAGTTCCCGGGACAGGGGGCTTCGTGGAGAGACCCAGTACTTC
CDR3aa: CASSSRDRGLRGETQYF

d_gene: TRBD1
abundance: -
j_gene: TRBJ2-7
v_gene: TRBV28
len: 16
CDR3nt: TGTGCCAGCAGTTTGGGCCCCGCGACAGGGTCCTACGAGCAGTACTTC
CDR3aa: CASSLGPATGSYEQYF

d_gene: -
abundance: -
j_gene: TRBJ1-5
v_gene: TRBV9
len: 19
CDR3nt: TGTGCCAGCAGCGTAGATTTCTCGGTATTGGGGCATAGCAATCAGCCCCAGCATTTT
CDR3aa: CASSVDFSVLGHSNQPQHF

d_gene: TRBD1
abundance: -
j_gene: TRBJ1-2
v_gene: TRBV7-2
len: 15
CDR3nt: TGTGCCAGCAGCCCCGGACAGGGGGCTTCCTATGGCTACACCTTC
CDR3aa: CASSPGQGASYGYTF

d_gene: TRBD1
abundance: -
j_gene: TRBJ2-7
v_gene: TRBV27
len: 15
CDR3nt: TGTGCCAGCAGTCCCACCGATAACAGGGGCTACGAGCAGTACTTC
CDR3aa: CASSPTDNRGYEQYF

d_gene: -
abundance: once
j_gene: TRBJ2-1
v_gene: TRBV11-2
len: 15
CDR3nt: TGTGCCAGCAGCACGGCCAGTTACTATAACAATGAGCAGTTCTTC
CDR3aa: CASSTASYYNNEQFF

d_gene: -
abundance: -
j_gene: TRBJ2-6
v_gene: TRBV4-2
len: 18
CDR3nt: TGTGCCAGCAGCCAAGGAGCAGCTGCCTTATCTGGGGCCAACGTCCTGACTTTC
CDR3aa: CASSQGAAALSGANVLTF